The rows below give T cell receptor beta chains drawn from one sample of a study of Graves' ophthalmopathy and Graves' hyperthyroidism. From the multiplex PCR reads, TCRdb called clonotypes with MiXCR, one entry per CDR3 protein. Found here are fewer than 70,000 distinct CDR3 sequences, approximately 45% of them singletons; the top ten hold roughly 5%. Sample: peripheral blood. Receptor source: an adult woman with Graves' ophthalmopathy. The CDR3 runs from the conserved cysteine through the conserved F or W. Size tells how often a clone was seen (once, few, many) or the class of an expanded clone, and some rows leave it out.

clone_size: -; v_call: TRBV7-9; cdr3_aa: CASSDINEQYF
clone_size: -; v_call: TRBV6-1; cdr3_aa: CASSSPDRIPFREHRGAVF
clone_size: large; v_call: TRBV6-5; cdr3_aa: CASAKQAETEAFF
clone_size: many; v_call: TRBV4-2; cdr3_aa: CASSLTGVYEEQYF
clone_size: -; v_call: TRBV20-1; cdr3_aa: CSARGGDTQYF
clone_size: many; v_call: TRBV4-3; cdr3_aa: CASSQEPQVAYEQYF
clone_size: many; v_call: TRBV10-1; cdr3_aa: CASSVGSGTHTYNEQFF
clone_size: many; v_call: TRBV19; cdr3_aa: CASSIGRTSGIGEQFF
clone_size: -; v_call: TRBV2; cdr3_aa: CAGDRGSPLHF
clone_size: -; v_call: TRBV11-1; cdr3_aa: CASSLSRAYEQPQHF
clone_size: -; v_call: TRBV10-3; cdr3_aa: CAIRGGQGYEQYF
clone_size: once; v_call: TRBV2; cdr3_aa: CARDWAANSYEQYF
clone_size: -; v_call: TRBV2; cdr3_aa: CASTSAVSEAFF
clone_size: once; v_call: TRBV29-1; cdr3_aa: CSGGTAKGEQYF
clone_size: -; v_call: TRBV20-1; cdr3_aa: CSVRSGTSGSEQYF
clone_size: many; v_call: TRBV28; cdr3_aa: CASSLLTPGELFF
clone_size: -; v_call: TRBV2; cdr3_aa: CASTGQGNEQYF
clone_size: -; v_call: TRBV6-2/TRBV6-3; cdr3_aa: CASGHSLAGVKDTQYF
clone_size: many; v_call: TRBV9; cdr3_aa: CASSAGGDTQYF
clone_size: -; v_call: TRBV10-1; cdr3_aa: CASSDKSGYTF